This TCR beta chain appears in the sequencing data of a study of vaccination effects on CD4 cells after COVID-19. Study-level results: Early timepoints after infection were absent, and convalescent patients were few in the study.

On this clone itself: The target antigen is unknown.

Antigen-specific CD4+ T cells were expanded (with viral peptide pools) by the ViraFEST assay ahead of sequencing. Isolation of CD4+ T cells took place after approximately 10 days of culture. Vaccinated recipients, who were negative for nucleocapsid antibodies, had no history of SARS-CoV-2 infection. Cultivation was performed at about 1.8 million PBMC per well with around 9.3 IU/ml IL-2 and roughly 9.3 ug/ml peptides added. On days 3 and 7, fresh IL-2 medium replaced half the medium. Generated by immunoSEQ multiplex PCR, the TCRdb table keeps only in-frame clones and is missing some. This repertoire shows approximately 24,000 clones, around three quarters found once; its top ten account for around 10%. The starting material was CD4+ T cells from PBMCs cultured with HCoV-NL63 spike peptides, obtained before COVID-19 vaccination. This TCR was recovered from a human donor who received a COVID-19 vaccine.

CDR3 DNA: TGCGCCAGCACCAGACACAACAATGAGCAGTTCTTC. The encoded protein is CASTRHNNEQFF. The chain carries TRBV10-2 and TRBJ2-1, with D uncertain. Germline lookup yields CDR1 WSHSY and CDR2 SAAADI. This CDR3 region has 12 residues. V was shortened by 7 bases and J by 5 bases, with 9 bases between the two germline ends.